The 23 T cell receptor beta chains presented below share a single source sample, sequenced in a study of T cell responses to AZD1222 COVID-19 vaccine. Only in-frame clones appear in the TCRdb table, and some are missing; sequencing was by immunoSEQ multiplex PCR. Among more than 150,000 clones listed, almost 90% were seen once. This material consisted of peripheral blood, taken on day 0 of AZD1222 vaccination. The receptors stem from an adult in good health.

The J gene is TRBJ1-6, the V gene TRBV18; 11 nucleotides align to TRBD1. The CDR3 is 14 residues long. Germline loops: CDR1 KGHSH, CDR2 LQKENI. Trimming took 3 bases from V and 9 from J; bases not matched to a gene: 1. The CDR3 DNA reads TGTGCCAGCTCACCCGGGACAGGGGGTTCACCCCTCCACTTT. As protein: CASSPGTGGSPLHF.

The J gene is TRBJ2-4, the V gene TRBV19; D perhaps matches TRBD1 (5 bases). CDR1 is LNHDA, CDR2 SQIVND, per germline (reference sequence). Trimming pared 5 bases from V and 8 bases from J, leaving 19 bases between. This CDR3 is 15 amino acids long. CDR3 nucleotide sequence: TGTGCCAGTAGTCCGCGACAGTTTTTCCCGGACATTCAGTACTTC. Its translation: CASSPRQFFPDIQYF.

The rearrangement joins TRBV5-1 to TRBJ1-1; 7 bases map to TRBD1. Germline V gives CDR1 SGHRS, CDR2 YFSETQ. The CDR3 totals 13 residues. Trimming at V came to 4 bases and at J to 6 bases, leaving 6 bases not matched to a gene. CDR3 amino acids: CASSPDREPEAFF. CDR3 bases: TGCGCCAGCAGCCCCGACAGGGAACCTGAAGCTTTCTTT.

The CDR3 reads CASSLRGSIENIQYF. CDR3 coding DNA: TGTGCCAGCAGCTTACGTGGGTCGATCGAAAACATTCAGTACTTC. The V call is TRBV13, the J call TRBJ2-4; D remains ambiguous. The CDR3 is 15 residues long. Trimming took off 2 bases at V and 5 bases at J, with 13 bases between the two ends. CDR1 is PRHDT and CDR2 is FYEKMQ in the germline V gene (reference sequence).

The V gene is TRBV11-2, the J gene TRBJ2-2; D possibly corresponds to TRBD1 (5 bases). The CDR3 extends over 15 amino acids. The V end lost 1 base, the J end lost 3 bases, and 9 bases lay between the germline ends. Germline values: CDR1 SGHAT, CDR2 FQNNGV. This CDR3 is CASSLARQHTGELFF. CDR3 DNA: TGTGCCAGCAGCTTAGCCAGACAGCACACCGGGGAGCTGTTTTTT.

This chain uses TRBV28 with TRBJ2-5; D is possibly TRBD2 (7 bases). Germline CDR1 MDHEN, CDR2 SYDVKM. The CDR3 has 16 residues. Trimming cost V 0 bases and J 0 bases, with 11 bases left between them. CDR3 in amino acids: CASSLWAGADQETQYF. The CDR3 nucleotides are TGTGCCAGCAGTTTATGGGCGGGGGCCGACCAAGAGACCCAGTACTTC.

J is TRBJ2-2 and V is TRBV9; D is perhaps TRBD2 (6 bases). V lost 4 bases to trimming and J lost 5 bases, with 15 bases between them. Germline loops: CDR1 SGDLS, CDR2 YYNGEE. The CDR3 consists of 15 residues. The CDR3 DNA reads as TGTGCCAGCAGCCCGCGCGGACGGGGGACCGGGGAGCTGTTTTTT. It specifies CASSPRGRGTGELFF. The variable domain in full, completed from reference TRBV9 and TRBJ2-2, reads DSGVTQTPKHLITATGQRVTLRCSPRSGDLSVYWYQQSLDQGLQFLIQYYNGEERAKGNILERFSAQQFPDLHSELNLSSLELGDSALYFCASSPRGRGTGELFFGEGSRLTVL.

The chain uses TRBV27 and TRBJ1-4; TRBD1 is a possible D gene (5 bases). Germline V gives CDR1 MNHEY, CDR2 SMNVEV (reference sequence). The V end lost 5 bases, the J end lost 3 bases, and 13 bases lay between the germline ends. This CDR3 has 15 residues. CDR3 loop: CASSLIGTANEKLFF. CDR3 sequence (DNA): TGTGCCAGCAGTCTAATCGGGACGGCTAATGAAAAACTGTTTTTT.

The V and J genes are TRBV19 and TRBJ2-7; either TRBD1 or TRBD2 may supply D (5 bases each). V was cut by 8 bases and J by 5 bases, with 13 bases left in between. Germline V gene lookup returns CDR1 LNHDA and CDR2 SQIVND (reference sequence). This CDR3 has 12 amino acids. The CDR3 spells CASLGTGHEQYF. In nucleotides, the CDR3 is TGTGCCAGTTTAGGGACGGGCCACGAGCAGTACTTC.

The chain combines TRBV30 with TRBJ1-2, with 8 bases lining up with TRBD1. This CDR3 contains 13 residues. J gave up 5 bases and V 6 bases, and 8 bases lay outside the gene matches. Germline assignment: CDR1 GTSNPN and CDR2 SVGIG (reference sequence). CDR3 DNA: TGTGCCTGTCGACAGGGGAGGGAATATGGCTACACCTTC. Its translation: CACRQGREYGYTF. The entire variable domain, with the rest obtained from reference TRBV30 and TRBJ1-2, is as follows: SQTIHQWPATLVQPVGSPLSLECTVEGTSNPNLYWYRQAAGRGLQLLFYSVGIGQISSEVPQNLSASRPQDRQFILSSKKLLLSDSGFYLCACRQGREYGYTFGSGTRLTVV.

The chain couples TRBV6-5 to TRBJ1-2, with 7 bases fitting TRBD1. The CDR3 contains 15 residues. Germline assignment: CDR1 MNHEY and CDR2 SVGAGI. V was pared by 7 bases and J by 2 bases, with 10 bases of the junction left unmatched. CDR3 bases: TGTGCCAGCACCACAAGGGGGCCTCTGAACTATGGCTACACCTTC. This translates into CASTTRGPLNYGYTF.

The sample holds one count of this clone. This sequence joins TRBV19 and TRBJ2-7; D not certain. The CDR3 has 13 amino acids. Germline loops: CDR1 LNHDA, CDR2 SQIVND (reference sequence). V gave up 4 bases and J gave up 0 bases, with 7 bases separating them. CDR3 residues: CASSKDGSYEQYF. The CDR3 coding sequence is TGTGCCAGTAGTAAGGACGGCTCCTACGAGCAGTACTTC.

The chain uses TRBV19 and TRBJ1-2, with D perhaps matching TRBD1 (6 bases). The CDR3 is made up of 13 amino acids. Germline V CDR1 and CDR2: LNHDA, SQIVND (reference sequence). V shed 10 bases and J shed 5 bases, with 17 bases lying between them. The DNA of the CDR3 is TGTGCCAATGCCGACATTAGGGGGTATGGCTACACCTTC. Protein: CANADIRGYGYTF.

V usage is TRBV30 and J usage is TRBJ2-2, with D possibly being TRBD2 (5 bases). The CDR3 has 12 amino acids. CDR1 and CDR2 from the germline V gene are GTSNPN and SVGIG (reference sequence). Trimming took off 1 base at V and 6 bases at J, with 6 bases between the two ends. Here the CDR3 reads CAWSAGSGELFF. The CDR3 DNA reads TGTGCCTGGAGTGCGGGGTCCGGGGAGCTGTTTTTT.

The J gene is TRBJ2-5, the V gene TRBV27, with D uncertain. Per germline, CDR1 MNHEY and CDR2 SMNVEV (reference sequence). V was trimmed by 6 bases and J by 5 bases, leaving 13 bases between them. The CDR3 extends over 13 amino acids. Here the CDR3 reads CASRSLGRETQYF. CDR3 DNA: TGTGCCAGCAGGTCCCTCGGGCGGGAGACCCAGTACTTC.

This clone came up a few times. The chain employs TRBV6-5 and TRBJ1-1; 7 bases align to TRBD1. The germline CDR1 and CDR2 sequences are MNHEY and SVGAGI. J was trimmed by 5 bases and V by 6 bases; bases with no gene match: 3. This CDR3 has 12 amino acids. The CDR3 DNA is TGTGCCAGCAGAGGGGGCTTGACTGAAGCTTTCTTT. Translation gives CASRGGLTEAFF.

V and J are TRBV10-3 and TRBJ2-7; the match to TRBD1 covers 7 bases. The CDR3 covers 14 residues. V gave up 3 bases and J gave up 1 base; unmatched junction bases: 3. Germline assignment: CDR1 ENHRY and CDR2 SYGVKD. The CDR3 loop reads CAISDVQGSYEQYF. In DNA form, the CDR3 reads TGTGCCATCAGTGATGTACAGGGGTCCTACGAGCAGTACTTC.

V is TRBV5-4 and J is TRBJ2-5; TRBD2 matches 8 bases. The V gene end was trimmed by 0 bases and the J gene end by 4 bases; junction bases not matched to a gene: 5. Germline loops: CDR1 SGHNT, CDR2 YYREEE (reference sequence). The CDR3 extends over 15 amino acids. The chain's CDR3 is CASSLVASGPETQYF. In DNA form, the CDR3 reads TGTGCCAGCAGCTTGGTGGCTAGCGGGCCAGAGACCCAGTACTTC.

This chain links TRBV15 with TRBJ2-7; tentatively, D is TRBD1 (6 bases). The CDR3 extends over 15 amino acids. Looked up from germline, CDR1 is LNHNV and CDR2 is YYDKDF (reference sequence). Between the trimmed V and J ends, which lost 8 bases and 0 bases, there was a span of 17 bases. CDR3 DNA sequence: TGTGCCACCGGACCGGGACACACCTCCTCCTACGAGCAGTACTTC. This gives the protein CATGPGHTSSYEQYF.

The V gene is TRBV3-1 (or the pseudogene TRBV3-2), the J gene TRBJ1-2, with D maybe TRBD1 (5 bases). The CDR3 loop spans 12 amino acids. With 3 bases removed from V and 3 bases from J, the gap between germline ends came to 5 bases. Germline V gene lookup returns CDR1 LGHDT and CDR2 YNNKEL (reference sequence). CDR3: CASSQTDYGYTF. CDR3 bases: TGTGCCAGCAGCCAGACAGACTATGGCTACACCTTC.

The rearrangement uses TRBV19 and TRBJ2-1; D remains unclear. Per the germline V gene, CDR1 is LNHDA and CDR2 is SQIVND (reference sequence). CDR3 length: 13 residues. Trimming left V 3 bases short and J 7 bases short, with 10 bases between. CDR3 DNA: TGTGCCAGTAGTATTTTGGCGGAAAATGAGCAGTTCTTC. It codes for CASSILAENEQFF.

The chain employs TRBV7-6 and TRBJ2-7, with 10 bases fitting TRBD2. Germline CDR1 SGHVS, CDR2 FNYEAQ. This CDR3 is 17 amino acids long. Trimming took 8 bases from V and 0 from J; bases not matched to a gene: 13. The CDR3, as DNA: TGTGCCAGCGGCAAGTGGACTAGCGGAACTAGCTCCTACGAGCAGTACTTC. The encoded protein is CASGKWTSGTSSYEQYF. Full variable domain (missing parts from reference TRBV7-6 and TRBJ2-7): GAGVSQSPRYKVTKRGQDVALRCDPISGHVSLYWYRQALGQGPEFLTYFNYEAQQDKSGLPNDRFSAERPEGSISTLTIQRTEQRDSAMYRCASGKWTSGTSSYEQYFGPGTRLTVT.

This chain uses TRBV19 with TRBJ1-2, with 9 bases aligning to TRBD1. Trimming took 2 bases from V and 2 from J; bases not matched to a gene: 12. Germline values: CDR1 LNHDA, CDR2 SQIVND (reference sequence). The CDR3 runs 18 residues. DNA of the CDR3: TGTGCCAGTAGTATATCGCGGTACCGGGACAGGGAGAACTATGGCTACACCTTC. Its translation: CASSISRYRDRENYGYTF.